This is a list of T cell receptor beta chains from one sample in a study of cytomegalovirus exposure and HLA in healthy donors. Clones were read by immunoSEQ multiplex PCR, and TCRdb kept only the in-frame ones, dropping some. This table holds 99,000 or so clones, around 80% found once. Material for sequencing was PBMCs. These receptors all come from a man aged 55 to 70 in good health and CMV-seropositive. Both conserved end residues are part of each CDR3. Fields, in order: clone size, V gene, J gene, D gene, CDR3 protein, CDR3 DNA. A D gene is named only where the DNA matches it firmly. Only part of the rows carry a size: once, few, many, or a class if the clone is expanded.

clone_size: .
v_call: TRBV7-9
j_call: TRBJ1-2
d_call: .
cdr3_aa: CASSPRWELGYTF
cdr3_nt: TGTGCCAGCAGCCCCCGTTGGGAGTTGGGCTACACCTTC

clone_size: .
v_call: TRBV19
j_call: TRBJ2-5
d_call: TRBD1
cdr3_aa: CASSKGAGSRGETQYF
cdr3_nt: TGTGCCAGTAGTAAGGGGGCAGGGTCACGAGGGGAGACCCAGTACTTC

clone_size: few
v_call: TRBV6-5
j_call: TRBJ1-2
d_call: .
cdr3_aa: CASKQYYGYTF
cdr3_nt: TGTGCCAGCAAACAGTACTATGGCTACACCTTC

clone_size: .
v_call: TRBV29-1
j_call: TRBJ2-5
d_call: .
cdr3_aa: CSVLRDKQETQYF
cdr3_nt: TGCAGCGTCCTCCGGGACAAACAAGAGACCCAGTACTTC

clone_size: .
v_call: TRBV28
j_call: TRBJ1-6
d_call: TRBD1
cdr3_aa: CASSLGQGFTSPLHF
cdr3_nt: TGTGCCAGCAGCCTGGGACAGGGGTTTACGTCACCCCTCCACTTT

clone_size: .
v_call: TRBV9
j_call: TRBJ1-4
d_call: .
cdr3_aa: CASSERSSSTNEKLFF
cdr3_nt: TGTGCCAGCAGCGAGAGGAGCAGCTCAACTAATGAAAAACTGTTTTTT

clone_size: .
v_call: TRBV29-1
j_call: TRBJ2-7
d_call: .
cdr3_aa: CSAMGANSYEQYF
cdr3_nt: TGCAGCGCTATGGGGGCGAATTCCTACGAGCAGTACTTC

clone_size: .
v_call: TRBV14
j_call: TRBJ2-2
d_call: TRBD2
cdr3_aa: CASSQDGLAGSGGELFF
cdr3_nt: TGTGCCAGCAGCCAAGATGGACTAGCGGGGTCTGGCGGGGAGCTGTTTTTT

clone_size: .
v_call: TRBV30
j_call: TRBJ1-5
d_call: TRBD1
cdr3_aa: CAWSQGQGPQHF
cdr3_nt: TGTGCCTGGAGTCAAGGACAGGGGCCCCAGCATTTT

clone_size: .
v_call: TRBV18
j_call: TRBJ2-4
d_call: TRBD1
cdr3_aa: CASSPPAGTGITVAKNIQYF
cdr3_nt: TGTGCCAGCTCACCACCGGCCGGGACAGGGATTACTGTAGCCAAAAACATTCAGTACTTC

clone_size: .
v_call: TRBV5-3
j_call: TRBJ1-4
d_call: .
cdr3_aa: CARSLEQEAPSPNEKLFF
cdr3_nt: TGTGCCAGAAGCTTGGAGCAGGAAGCCCCCAGTCCTAATGAAAAACTGTTTTTT